This TCR beta chain was sequenced during a study of T-cell memory formation after mild COVID-19. On the study more broadly: Largely, TCR clusters stayed within a single donor.

TCRdb reanalysed the 5' RACE reads using MiXCR and keeps one entry per CDR3 protein. The repertoire holds 540,000 or so distinct CDR3 sequences, with over 20% as singletons. Germline CDR1 is LNHDA and CDR2 is SQIVND (reference sequence). This CDR3 contains 15 residues. Trimming cost V 3 bases and J 2 bases, with 14 bases left between them. The source is an adult woman who had mild COVID-19 (a few samples of this study predate the infection). Cell type and time point are not known. The chain employs TRBV19 and TRBJ2-7; no clear D. The sequenced sample was PBMCs or a T cell subset sorted from them (not recorded which). The CDR3: CASSMSPDQAYEQYF. The CDR3 DNA reads as TGTGCCAGTAGTATGTCCCCAGACCAAGCCTACGAGCAGTACTTC.